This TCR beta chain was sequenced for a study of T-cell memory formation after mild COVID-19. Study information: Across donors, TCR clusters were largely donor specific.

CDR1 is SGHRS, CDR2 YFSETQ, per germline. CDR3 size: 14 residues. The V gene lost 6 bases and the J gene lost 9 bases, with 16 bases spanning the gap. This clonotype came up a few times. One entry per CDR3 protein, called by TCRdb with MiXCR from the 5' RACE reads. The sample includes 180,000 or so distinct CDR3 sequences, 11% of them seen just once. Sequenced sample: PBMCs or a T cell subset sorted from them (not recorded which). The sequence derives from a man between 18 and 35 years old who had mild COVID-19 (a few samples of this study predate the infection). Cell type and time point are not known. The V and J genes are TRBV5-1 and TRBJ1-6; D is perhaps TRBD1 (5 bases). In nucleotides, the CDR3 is TGCGCCAGCAAAATTGAGACAGCATTTTCACCCCTCCACTTT. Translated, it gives CASKIETAFSPLHF.